The 32 T cell receptor beta chains below all came from one sample that was sequenced in a study of blood T cell repertoires in COVID-19. Profiled with immunoSEQ multiplex PCR; TCRdb holds only in-frame clones, not every one. This table has about 34,000 clones, about nine tenths appearing once. The sequenced material came from peripheral blood. Receptors were obtained from a human donor with active COVID-19. The donor label of this sample is uncertain.

A remark on this clone: A junction end diverges from the germline sequence, so it may reflect a read error. CDR3 residues: CASSLTGTPIF. In DNA form, the CDR3 reads TGTGCCAGCAGCTTAACCGGGACACCAATCTTC. The chain joins TRBV13 to TRBJ1-2, with D maybe TRBD1 (6 bases). This CDR3 spans 11 amino acids. CDR1 PRHDT and CDR2 FYEKMQ come from the germline V gene (reference sequence).

In this sample, this clone turned up once. The gene calls are TRBV14 and TRBJ1-1; D is perhaps TRBD1 (5 bases). The V gene lost 2 bases and the J gene lost 11 bases, with 15 bases spanning the gap. Germline V lookup: CDR1 SGHDN, CDR2 FVKESK. This CDR3 region has 13 residues. DNA for the CDR3: TGTGCCAGCAGCCAAAGTGGGGGGGGATTGGCTTTCTTT. Amino acids: CASSQSGGGLAFF.

The chain combines TRBV18 with TRBJ1-1; no reliable D call. The CDR3 has 14 amino acids. V lost 2 bases and J lost 5, with 12 bases in between. Germline V gene data show CDR1 as KGHSH and CDR2 as LQKENI. Here the CDR3 DNA reads TGTGCCAGCTCACCATATACCCAGGATACTGAAGCTTTCTTT. Translating gives CASSPYTQDTEAFF.

This chain joins TRBV5-4 and TRBJ2-3, with TRBD2 identical over 9 bases. This CDR3 comprises 16 residues. Trimming at V came to 4 bases and at J to 3 bases, leaving 9 bases not matched to a gene. Germline loops: CDR1 SGHNT, CDR2 YYREEE (reference sequence). Here the CDR3 reads CASSDPGLAGTDTQYF. The CDR3 DNA sequence: TGTGCCAGCAGCGACCCGGGACTAGCTGGGACAGATACGCAGTATTTT. Complete variable domain (other parts from reference TRBV5-4 and TRBJ2-3): ETGVTQSPTHLIKTRGQQVTLRCSSQSGHNTVSWYQQALGQGPQFIFQYYREEENGRGNFPPRFSGLQFPNYSSELNVNALELDDSALYLCASSDPGLAGTDTQYFGPGTRLTVL.

The chain links TRBV5-1 to TRBJ2-5; 8 bases are a match to TRBD1. The CDR3 has 15 amino acids. Looked up from germline, CDR1 is SGHRS and CDR2 is YFSETQ. V shed 2 bases, J shed 4 bases, and the junction held 7 bases outside the gene matches. This CDR3 is CASSFGQGRGETQYF. The CDR3 DNA sequence: TGCGCCAGCAGCTTTGGACAGGGAAGGGGAGAGACCCAGTACTTC.

The chain couples TRBV5-6 to TRBJ1-3; D unclear. Germline values: CDR1 SGHDT, CDR2 YYEEEE. V lost 3 bases, J lost 0 bases, and 10 bases lay in between. CDR3 length equals 15 residues. The CDR3 protein is CASSYDKRSGNTIYF. In DNA form, the CDR3 reads TGTGCCAGCAGCTACGACAAACGCTCTGGAAACACCATATATTTT. Full variable domain (rest looked up from reference TRBV5-6 and TRBJ1-3): DAGVTQSPTHLIKTRGQQVTLRCSPKSGHDTVSWYQQALGQGPQFIFQYYEEEERQRGNFPDRFSGHQFPNYSSELNVNALLLGDSALYLCASSYDKRSGNTIYFGEGSWLTVV.

V is TRBV7-9 and J is TRBJ2-4; D possibly corresponds to TRBD1 (6 bases). Looked up from germline, CDR1 is SEHNR and CDR2 is FQNEAQ (reference sequence). V was pared by 1 base and J by 9 bases, with 13 bases between. The CDR3 runs to 14 residues. The CDR3 spells CASSLGPGVGIQYF. Here the CDR3 DNA reads TGTGCCAGCAGCTTAGGGCCAGGGGTGGGCATTCAGTACTTC.

This clone was seen a single time. The J gene is TRBJ2-3, the V gene TRBV27; the match to TRBD2 covers 14 bases. V lost 8 bases, J lost 8 bases, and 9 bases stayed unmatched. CDR1 is MNHEY, CDR2 SMNVEV, per germline (reference sequence). This CDR3 has 15 residues. The CDR3 DNA reads TGTGCCAGCGGCTTTGGACTAGCGGGGGGAGGTACGCAGTATTTT. This codes for CASGFGLAGGGTQYF.

The chain couples TRBV4-1 to TRBJ1-2, with TRBD1 identical over 7 bases. The V segment lost 1 base and the J segment 6 bases; nucleotides outside the gene matches: 14. Germline loops: CDR1 MGHRA, CDR2 YSYEKL. CDR3 size: 17 residues. The CDR3 here is CASSQVLGRQGRDGYTF. The CDR3 bases are TGCGCCAGCAGCCAAGTCCTTGGGAGACAGGGCCGTGATGGCTACACCTTC.

Of note for this clone: An end of the junction does not agree with germline; a read error may underlie this. The chain uses TRBV4-2 and TRBJ1-2, with 7 bases matching TRBD1. The CDR3 covers 16 residues. In germline, CDR1 is LGHNA, CDR2 YNFKEQ. The CDR3 nucleotides read TGTGCCAGCAGCAAAGATGTAACAAGGGGGCCCTATGGCTACACCTTC. Translating gives CASSKDVTRGPYGYTF.

The chain employs TRBV6-2 or TRBV6-3 and TRBJ1-5; a possible D gene is TRBD1 (5 bases). The germline V and J ends were trimmed by 0 bases and 1 base, with 7 bases remaining between them. Germline V gene lookup returns CDR1 MNHEY and CDR2 SVGEGT. The CDR3 spans 15 residues. The DNA for the CDR3 is TGTGCCAGCAGTTACTCGGGACTGAGCAATCAGCCCCAGCATTTT. It is translated as CASSYSGLSNQPQHF.

J is TRBJ2-5 and V is TRBV11-3; TRBD1 might be the D (6 bases). V was cut by 0 bases and J by 5 bases, with 10 bases left in between. The CDR3 is 14 amino acids. From germline, CDR1 is SGHNT and CDR2 YENEEA. This CDR3 reads CASSLDGQRETQYF. As DNA, the CDR3 is TGTGCCAGCAGCTTAGACGGACAGAGGGAGACCCAGTACTTC.

The J gene is TRBJ1-6, the V gene TRBV19, with TRBD1 as a possible D gene (5 bases). This CDR3 is built from 17 residues. Trimming pared 1 base from V and 7 bases from J, leaving 17 bases between. Germline V CDR1 and CDR2: LNHDA, SQIVND (reference sequence). As DNA, the CDR3 is TGTGCCAGTAGTATAGCCACGGGACTGATTAGAAATTCACCCCTCCACTTT. It encodes CASSIATGLIRNSPLHF.

The chain recombines TRBV5-8 with TRBJ1-5; 7 nucleotides match TRBD1. This CDR3 has 16 residues. The V and J ends lost 4 bases and 0 bases, in that order; junction bases with no gene match: 7. The germline CDR1 and CDR2 sequences are SGHTS and YDEGEE. The CDR3 loop is CASSERQGHSNQPQHF. The CDR3 nucleotides are TGTGCCAGCAGCGAACGACAGGGCCATAGCAATCAGCCCCAGCATTTT.

This clone came up a few times. This CDR3 is CAIRAFEDTEAFF. The CDR3 nucleotides are TGTGCCATCAGAGCATTTGAGGACACTGAAGCTTTCTTT. This chain joins TRBV10-3 and TRBJ1-1; D gene unclear. CDR1 is ENHRY, CDR2 SYGVKD, per germline. Between the trimmed V and J ends, which lost 6 bases and 3 bases, there was a span of 11 bases. The CDR3 has 13 amino acids.

The chain's CDR3 is CASRSGGVFGDTQYF. The DNA of the CDR3 is TGTGCCAGCAGATCCGGGGGTGTGTTCGGAGATACGCAGTATTTT. The chain carries TRBV2 and TRBJ2-3; the D gene is possibly TRBD2 (6 bases). Per the germline V gene, CDR1 is SNHLY and CDR2 is FYNNEI. This CDR3 region has 15 residues. Trimming took off 6 bases at V and 5 bases at J, with 18 bases between the two ends.

This clone was counted a few times. The V and J genes are TRBV19 and TRBJ1-6, with TRBD1 matching 8 bases. In germline, CDR1 is LNHDA, CDR2 SQIVND (reference sequence). CDR3 size: 14 residues. The ends lost 3 bases at V and 5 bases at J; junction bases unmatched: 0. The CDR3: CASSMTGDNSPLHF. CDR3 DNA: TGTGCCAGTAGTATGACAGGGGATAATTCACCCCTCCACTTT.

The rearrangement uses TRBV3-1 (or the pseudogene TRBV3-2) and TRBJ1-5; D is uncertain. Germline lookup yields CDR1 LGHDT and CDR2 YNNKEL (reference sequence). The CDR3 totals 15 residues. V was clipped by 0 bases and J by 3 bases, with 9 bases between them. In nucleotides, the CDR3 is TGTGCCAGCAGCCAAGACCGTCGGTCCAATCAGCCCCAGCATTTT. It codes for CASSQDRRSNQPQHF.

The rearrangement links TRBV10-3 to TRBJ1-5; 9 bases map to TRBD1. Per the germline V gene, CDR1 is ENHRY and CDR2 is SYGVKD. V shed 6 bases and J 3 bases; nucleotides not matched to a gene: 12. The CDR3 has 17 amino acids. The CDR3 reads CAISMLTGGLDNQPQHF. CDR3 DNA: TGTGCCATCAGCATGTTGACAGGGGGATTAGACAATCAGCCCCAGCATTTT.

The sample holds one count of this clone. This chain uses TRBV5-4 with TRBJ2-1; 8 bases map to TRBD2. V gave up 0 bases and J gave up 7 bases; unmatched junction bases: 0. CDR3 length: 13 amino acids. Germline V lookup: CDR1 SGHNT, CDR2 YYREEE (reference sequence). The CDR3 region is CASSLAGGNEQFF. Here the CDR3 DNA reads TGTGCCAGCAGCTTGGCGGGGGGGAATGAGCAGTTCTTC.

This rearrangement joins TRBV19 to TRBJ1-5; perhaps TRBD1 as D (6 bases). Per the germline V gene, CDR1 is LNHDA and CDR2 is SQIVND (reference sequence). V lost 1 base, J lost 0 bases, and 7 bases lay in between. The CDR3 is made up of 15 amino acids. CDR3 nucleotide sequence: TGTGCCAGTAGTATAGCACAGGGTAGCAATCAGCCCCAGCATTTT. Translated: CASSIAQGSNQPQHF.

The chain recombines TRBV5-1 with TRBJ1-6; D not resolved. Germline CDR1 is SGHRS and CDR2 is YFSETQ. V lost 4 bases and J 1 base, leaving 6 bases between the germline ends. This CDR3 spans 14 amino acids. The DNA of the CDR3 is TGCGCCAGCAGCCGGGAGTCCTATAATTCACCCCTCCACTTT. Protein product: CASSRESYNSPLHF.

The chain couples TRBV27 to TRBJ2-7; D perhaps matches TRBD1 (6 bases). Trimming shortened V by 4 bases and J by 5 bases, and 18 bases separated the two germline ends. Germline V gives CDR1 MNHEY, CDR2 SMNVEV (reference sequence). The CDR3 extends over 15 amino acids. The CDR3 DNA reads TGTGCCAGCAGTTCGCTACTAACAGGGTCTGACGAGCAGTACTTC. It is translated as CASSSLLTGSDEQYF.

The J gene is TRBJ1-2, the V gene TRBV4-2; TRBD1 matches at 11 bases. V trimming: 4 bases; J trimming: 4 bases; junction bases outside the gene matches: 5. The CDR3 has 15 residues. Germline values: CDR1 LGHNA, CDR2 YNFKEQ. The CDR3 DNA follows: TGTGCCAGCAGCCCGGACAGGGGGCCGTTCTATGGCTACACCTTC. This translates into CASSPDRGPFYGYTF.

V gene TRBV7-9 combines with J gene TRBJ2-3; 8 bases are shared with TRBD1. Per the germline V gene, CDR1 is SEHNR and CDR2 is FQNEAQ (reference sequence). The CDR3 has 14 amino acids. With 4 bases clipped from V and 4 bases from J, the junction kept 4 bases outside the gene matches. CDR3 nucleotide sequence: TGTGCCAGCAGCTCCTCCAGGGGGCCAGATACGCAGTATTTT. Its translation: CASSSSRGPDTQYF.

This clone appeared a single time. The V and J genes are TRBV19 and TRBJ1-3, with no clear D. The V gene lost 5 bases and the J gene lost 0 bases, with 17 bases spanning the gap. Germline V gene sequence: CDR1 LNHDA, CDR2 SQIVND (reference sequence). The CDR3 runs to 17 residues. For the CDR3, the DNA is TGTGCCAGTAGTTCTGCGGGCAGGACTAGCTCTGGAAACACCATATATTTT. It encodes CASSSAGRTSSGNTIYF.

By sample share, this clone is medium-sized. This chain links TRBV7-9 with TRBJ2-2; 12 bases are shared with TRBD2. V was pared by 6 bases and J by 5 bases, with 16 bases of the junction left unmatched. CDR3 size: 19 residues. CDR1 and CDR2 from the germline V gene are SEHNR and FQNEAQ (reference sequence). The CDR3 nucleotides read TGTGCCAGCAGACTTCGTGGAAGGACTAGCGGGGATGTAACCGGGGAGCTGTTTTTT. Residues: CASRLRGRTSGDVTGELFF.

The chain carries TRBV27 and TRBJ1-1, with a tentative D call TRBD1 (6 bases). CDR1 and CDR2 from the germline V gene are MNHEY and SMNVEV (reference sequence). This CDR3 spans 12 amino acids. The V and J ends lost 4 bases and 10 bases respectively, with 13 bases between them. CDR3 sequence reads: CASSWGQGRAFF. The DNA for the CDR3 is TGTGCCAGCAGTTGGGGGCAGGGTCGAGCTTTCTTT.

The chain is built from TRBV3-1 (or the pseudogene TRBV3-2) and TRBJ2-3, with D unresolved. CDR1 is LGHDT, CDR2 YNNKEL, per germline (reference sequence). The CDR3 sequence is 14 residues long. With 2 bases removed from V and 0 bases from J, the gap between germline ends came to 6 bases. As DNA, the CDR3 is TGTGCCAGCAGCCAAAGCCCAAGCACAGATACGCAGTATTTT. It encodes CASSQSPSTDTQYF.

V gene TRBV7-3 combines with J gene TRBJ1-2; D remains ambiguous. V lost 2 bases to trimming and J lost 1 base, with 5 bases between them. CDR3 length equals 13 residues. From germline, CDR1 is SGHTA and CDR2 FQGTGA. In DNA form, the CDR3 reads TGTGCCAGCAGCTTAGGCCTTAACTATGGCTACACCTTC. It encodes CASSLGLNYGYTF.

This chain joins TRBV28 and TRBJ2-7, with 10 positions matching TRBD1. Germline CDR1 is MDHEN and CDR2 is SYDVKM. The CDR3 has 15 residues. V gave up 6 bases and J gave up 2 bases; unmatched junction bases: 7. This chain's CDR3 is CASSSDRGRPYEQYF. In nucleotides, the CDR3 is TGTGCCAGCAGCTCCGACAGGGGGCGACCCTACGAGCAGTACTTC. Full variable domain (rest looked up from reference TRBV28 and TRBJ2-7): DVKVTQSSRYLVKRTGEKVFLECVQDMDHENMFWYRQDPGLGLRLIYFSYDVKMKEKGDIPEGYSVSREKKERFSLILESASTNQTSMYLCASSSDRGRPYEQYFGPGTRLTVT.

This chain connects TRBV18 to TRBJ1-2; D uncertain. V lost 2 bases and J lost 3, with 7 bases in between. Looked up from germline, CDR1 is KGHSH and CDR2 is LQKENI. The CDR3 sequence is 13 residues long. The CDR3 nucleotides read TGTGCCAGCTCACCAGAGGTTGACTATGGCTACACCTTC. This codes for CASSPEVDYGYTF.